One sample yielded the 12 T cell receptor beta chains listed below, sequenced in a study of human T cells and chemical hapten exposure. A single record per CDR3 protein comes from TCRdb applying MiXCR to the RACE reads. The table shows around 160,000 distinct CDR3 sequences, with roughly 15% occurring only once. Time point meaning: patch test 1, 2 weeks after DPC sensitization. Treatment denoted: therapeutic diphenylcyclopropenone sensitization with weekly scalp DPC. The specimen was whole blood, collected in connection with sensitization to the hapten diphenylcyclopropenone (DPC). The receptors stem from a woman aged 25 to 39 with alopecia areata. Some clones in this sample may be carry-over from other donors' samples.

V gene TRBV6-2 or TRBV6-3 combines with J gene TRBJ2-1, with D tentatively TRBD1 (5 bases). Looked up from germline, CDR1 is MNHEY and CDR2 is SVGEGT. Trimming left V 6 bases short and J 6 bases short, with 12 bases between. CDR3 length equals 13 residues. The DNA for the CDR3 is TGTGCCAGCAGACCGGACAAGACCAATGAGCAGTTCTTC. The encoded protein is CASRPDKTNEQFF.

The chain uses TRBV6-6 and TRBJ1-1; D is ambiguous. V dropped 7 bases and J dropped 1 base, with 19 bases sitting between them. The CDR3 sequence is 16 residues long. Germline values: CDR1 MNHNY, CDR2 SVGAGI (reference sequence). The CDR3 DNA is TGTGCCAGCACCGGGTCATGGAGGGCCGGGAACACTGAAGCTTTCTTT. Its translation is CASTGSWRAGNTEAFF.

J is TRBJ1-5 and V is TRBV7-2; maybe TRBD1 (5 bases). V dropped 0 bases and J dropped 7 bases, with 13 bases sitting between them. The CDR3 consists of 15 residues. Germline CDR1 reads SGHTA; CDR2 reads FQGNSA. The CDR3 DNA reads TGTGCCAGCAGCTTAGCGGTTTGGGGGACGCAGCCCCAGCATTTT. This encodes CASSLAVWGTQPQHF.

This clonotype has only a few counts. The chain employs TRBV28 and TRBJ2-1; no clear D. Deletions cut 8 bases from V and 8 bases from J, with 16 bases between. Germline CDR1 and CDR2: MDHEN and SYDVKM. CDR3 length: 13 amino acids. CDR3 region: CASVGRLRHEQFF. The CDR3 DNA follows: TGTGCCAGCGTCGGACGCCTTCGCCATGAGCAGTTCTTC.

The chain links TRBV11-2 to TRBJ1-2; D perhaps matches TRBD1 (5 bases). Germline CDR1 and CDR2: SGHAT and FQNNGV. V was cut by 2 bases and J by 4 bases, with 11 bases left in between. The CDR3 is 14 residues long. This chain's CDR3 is CASSLWGSVYGYTF. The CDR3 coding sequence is TGTGCCAGCAGCTTATGGGGCTCCGTCTATGGCTACACCTTC.

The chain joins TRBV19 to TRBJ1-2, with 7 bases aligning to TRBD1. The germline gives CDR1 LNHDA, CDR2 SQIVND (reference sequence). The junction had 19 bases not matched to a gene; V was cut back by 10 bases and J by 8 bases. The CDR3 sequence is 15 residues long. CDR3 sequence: CATGRSPGGDRGYTF. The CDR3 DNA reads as TGTGCCACCGGGCGGAGCCCAGGGGGAGACCGCGGCTACACCTTC.

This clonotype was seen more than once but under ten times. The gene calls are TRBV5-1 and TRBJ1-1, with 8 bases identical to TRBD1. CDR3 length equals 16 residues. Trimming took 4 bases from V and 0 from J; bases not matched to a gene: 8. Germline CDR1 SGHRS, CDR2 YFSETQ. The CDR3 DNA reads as TGCGCCAGCAGCCCGGGACAGGACCTACTGAACACTGAAGCTTTCTTT. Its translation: CASSPGQDLLNTEAFF.

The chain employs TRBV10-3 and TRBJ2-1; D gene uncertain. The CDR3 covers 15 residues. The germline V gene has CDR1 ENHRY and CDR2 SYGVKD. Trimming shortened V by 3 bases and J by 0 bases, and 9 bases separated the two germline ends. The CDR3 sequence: CAISEAGGSYNEQFF. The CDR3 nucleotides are TGTGCCATCAGTGAAGCTGGCGGCTCCTACAATGAGCAGTTCTTC.

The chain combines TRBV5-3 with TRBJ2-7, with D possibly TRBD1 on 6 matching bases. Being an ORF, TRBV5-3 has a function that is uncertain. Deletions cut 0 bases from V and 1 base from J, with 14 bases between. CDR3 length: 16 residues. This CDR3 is CARSLVSRGRSYEQYF. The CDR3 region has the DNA TGTGCCAGAAGCTTGGTATCCAGGGGTAGGTCCTACGAGCAGTACTTC.

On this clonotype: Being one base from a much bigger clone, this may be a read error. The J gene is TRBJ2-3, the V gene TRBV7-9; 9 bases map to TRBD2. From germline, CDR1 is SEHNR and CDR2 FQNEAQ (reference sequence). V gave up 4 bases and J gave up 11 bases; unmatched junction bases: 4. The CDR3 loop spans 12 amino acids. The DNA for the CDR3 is TGTGCCAGCAGCTCTAGCGGGATGCTGCAGTATTTT. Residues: CASSSSGMLQYF.

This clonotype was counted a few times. The CDR3 here is CASSQPGQGNTEAFF. The CDR3 DNA reads TGTGCCAGCAGCCAACCCGGACAGGGAAATACTGAAGCTTTCTTT. V usage is TRBV4-2 and J usage is TRBJ1-1, with 8 nucleotides matching TRBD1. V dropped 2 bases and J dropped 5; count of bases not matched to a gene: 7. Germline V CDR1 and CDR2: LGHNA, YNFKEQ. There are 15 residues in the CDR3.

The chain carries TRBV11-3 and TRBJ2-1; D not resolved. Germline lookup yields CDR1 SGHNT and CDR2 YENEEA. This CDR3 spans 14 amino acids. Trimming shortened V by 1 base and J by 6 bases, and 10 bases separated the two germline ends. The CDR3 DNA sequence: TGTGCCAGCAGCTTAGCGGCCGGGCTCAATGAGCAGTTCTTC. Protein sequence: CASSLAAGLNEQFF.